The clone carrying this T cell receptor beta chain appeared a single time. CDR1 is SGHRS, CDR2 YFSETQ, per germline. V lost 0 bases to trimming and J lost 8 bases; unmatched junction nucleotides: 10. This CDR3 has 15 residues. The sample belongs to a study of blood T cell repertoires in COVID-19. For the study at large: Spain, Italy and the United States supplied samples that represented acute and convalescent COVID-19. From T cells, B-cell-depleted T cells, or PBMCs came the material, which was cDNA or gDNA.

Study processing details: Researchers report that nucleated cell counts were estimated from reference gene primer amplification. Sequencing used immunoSEQ multiplex PCR; TCRdb keeps in-frame clones, though not all of them. Clone size and V and J calls were adopted from that table, with D and trimming inferred from the DNA. The table has 95,000 or so clones, roughly four fifths seen once. J is TRBJ1-2 and V is TRBV5-1; TRBD1 matches 7 bases. The source of this sequence is a human donor in a cohort sampled during active COVID-19. Sequenced input: peripheral blood. DNA for the CDR3: TGCGCCAGCAGCTTGGATGGCAGGGGGGAAGCGGGCTACACCTTC. Protein product: CASSLDGRGEAGYTF.